This T cell receptor (beta chain) was profiled in a study of T cell repertoires in cytomegalovirus infection. About the research overall: Public TCR beta signatures indicated both CMV infection and matching HLA type.

General study results and limits: Using cumulative public TCR beta family frequency, the authors identified those who carried CMV together with the relevant HLA. In two of eight donors, the top clonotype was HLA-C-restricted CMV-specific.

The CDR3 length is 14 residues. V gave up 1 base and J gave up 4 bases, with 8 bases separating them. From germline, CDR1 is SGHTA and CDR2 FQGNSA. A single record per CDR3 protein comes from TCRdb applying MiXCR to the reads. The table lists around 530,000 distinct CDR3 sequences, around 27% of them singletons. Notes on this clonotype: Its antigen remains unidentified.

Specimen: PBMCs. The chain has TRBV7-2 and TRBJ1-5; the D is unclear. This TCR came from a human donor in good health (CMV status not recorded). Some clones in this sample may be carry-over from other donors' samples. The CDR3 DNA is TGTGCCAGCAGCTTAGTTATGGGGAATCAGCCCCAGCATTTT. This encodes CASSLVMGNQPQHF.